Below are 25 T cell receptor beta chains sequenced from a single sample in a study of shared clonotypes between healthy human individuals. Sequencing used immunoSEQ multiplex PCR; TCRdb keeps in-frame clones, though not all of them. The sample yields more than 2 million clones, roughly 95% seen once. Naive CD8 cells, CD45RO-negative and positively selected for CCR7, excluded terminally differentiated effector memory CD45RA+ cells. Sequenced: naive CD8+ T cells sorted from blood. The receptors derive from a man aged 18 to 30 in good health.

As regards this clone: This same CDR3 is encoded by further DNA sequences in the sample. The V and J genes are TRBV9 and TRBJ1-1; D not certain. Germline V gene lookup returns CDR1 SGDLS and CDR2 YYNGEE. The CDR3 covers 14 residues. The ends were cut back, 0 bases at V and 4 bases at J, with 10 bases in the middle. The CDR3 DNA is TGTGCCAGCAGCGTAGCTGGTGCTGGCACTGAAGCTTTCTTT. Its translation: CASSVAGAGTEAFF.

The V call is TRBV7-2, the J call TRBJ2-7, with 11 bases identical to TRBD2. CDR3 length: 16 amino acids. The germline CDR1 and CDR2 sequences are SGHTA and FQGNSA. V shed 5 bases and J 0 bases; nucleotides not matched to a gene: 6. CDR3 loop: CASSEGLAGGSYEQYF. CDR3 DNA: TGTGCCAGCAGCGAAGGACTAGCGGGCGGCTCCTACGAGCAGTACTTC.

In regard to this clone: The sample contains more than one DNA sequence encoding this CDR3. The chain has TRBV28 and TRBJ2-7; 11 bases line up with TRBD1. The CDR3 covers 14 residues. Looked up from germline, CDR1 is MDHEN and CDR2 is SYDVKM. The J segment lost 3 bases and the V segment lost 6 bases, leaving 4 bases of the junction unmatched. The CDR3 nucleotides are TGTGCCAGCAGCCTGGGACAGGGGGGCTACGAGCAGTACTTC. It encodes CASSLGQGGYEQYF.

This rearrangement joins TRBV7-2 to TRBJ2-3, with a tentative D call TRBD2 (6 bases). Germline V gene lookup returns CDR1 SGHTA and CDR2 FQGNSA. This CDR3 region has 16 residues. V lost 0 bases to trimming and J lost 7 bases, with 17 bases between them. CDR3 protein: CASSLAGTQASYTQYF. The CDR3 region has the DNA TGTGCCAGCAGCTTAGCCGGGACTCAAGCTTCATATACGCAGTATTTT.

As for this clone: This sample also contains other DNA sequences that code for the same CDR3. The chain links TRBV10-2 to TRBJ2-7; 7 positions agree with TRBD2. The germline CDR1 and CDR2 sequences are WSHSY and SAAADI. This CDR3 comprises 12 residues. J was trimmed by 2 bases and V by 8 bases; bases with no gene match: 3. The CDR3 nucleotides are TGCGCCAGCTCTGCGGGAGCCTACGAGCAGTACTTC. It is translated as CASSAGAYEQYF.

CDR3 nucleotides: TGTGCCAGCAGTTCAACCGGGACTAGCGGAGGAGATACGCAGTATTTT. Amino acid sequence: CASSSTGTSGGDTQYF. The chain carries TRBV6-5 and TRBJ2-3; 11 bases map to TRBD2. V shed 4 bases and J 5 bases; nucleotides not matched to a gene: 8. The CDR3 runs 16 residues. Germline CDR1 MNHEY, CDR2 SVGAGI.

The chain employs TRBV6-5 and TRBJ2-7; 8 bases agree with TRBD2. The CDR3 spans 15 residues. The germline CDR1 and CDR2 sequences are MNHEY and SVGAGI. V lost 1 base to trimming and J lost 3 bases; unmatched junction nucleotides: 5. The CDR3 sequence: CASSYYGGAYYEQYF. The CDR3 DNA is TGTGCCAGCAGTTACTACGGGGGGGCCTACTACGAGCAGTACTTC.

The gene calls are TRBV6-1 and TRBJ1-5, with D perhaps matching TRBD1 (5 bases). Germline CDR1 is MNHNS and CDR2 is SASEGT. This CDR3 has 15 amino acids. The V and J ends lost 3 bases and 4 bases respectively, with 13 bases between them. The CDR3 nucleotides are TGTGCCAGCAGTGAGGTGGGACCGATGAATCAGCCCCAGCATTTT. It is translated as CASSEVGPMNQPQHF.

The chain links TRBV6-6 to TRBJ2-3; D is unclear. The CDR3 is 11 residues long. V lost 5 bases, J lost 4 bases, and 4 bases lay in between. CDR1 is MNHNY and CDR2 is SVGAGI in the germline V gene (reference sequence). The DNA of the CDR3 is TGTGCCAGCAGTCCGTCAGATACGCAGTATTTT. It translates to CASSPSDTQYF.

The chain is built from TRBV9 and TRBJ2-7; TRBD2 is a possible D gene (5 bases). CDR1 is SGDLS, CDR2 YYNGEE, per germline. The CDR3 contains 15 residues. Trimming took 0 bases from V and 0 from J, leaving 10 bases between them. CDR3 coding DNA: TGTGCCAGCAGCGTAGCGCCAGCGGTCTCCTACGAGCAGTACTTC. Its translation: CASSVAPAVSYEQYF.

Turning to this clone: Other DNA variants within this sample encode the same CDR3. The chain employs TRBV7-9 and TRBJ2-2; 10 bases fit TRBD2. The CDR3 sequence is 16 residues long. CDR1 SEHNR and CDR2 FQNEAQ come from the germline V gene (reference sequence). V lost 4 bases to trimming and J lost 2 bases; unmatched junction nucleotides: 4. The CDR3 here is CASSSLAGGNTGELFF. CDR3 coding DNA: TGTGCCAGCAGCTCTTTAGCGGGGGGTAACACCGGGGAGCTGTTTTTT. The full variable domain, completed using reference TRBV7-9 and TRBJ2-2, is DTGVSQNPRHKITKRGQNVTFRCDPISEHNRLYWYRQTLGQGPEFLTYFQNEAQLEKSRLLSDRFSAERPKGSFSTLEIQRTEQGDSAMYLCASSSLAGGNTGELFFGEGSRLTVL.

The chain is built from TRBV5-4 and TRBJ2-7, with 10 nucleotides matching TRBD2. Germline CDR1 is SGHNT and CDR2 is YYREEE (reference sequence). The length of the CDR3 is 16 residues. V gave up 2 bases and J gave up 5 bases; unmatched junction bases: 10. DNA for the CDR3: TGTGCCAGCAGCTTTGGTATAGCGGGAGGCCCCCACGAGCAGTACTTC. Its protein product is CASSFGIAGGPHEQYF.

This clone was recorded only once. The chain is built from TRBV4-1 and TRBJ2-7; D not resolved. The V gene's germline CDR1 is MGHRA and CDR2 YSYEKL. Trimming shortened V by 0 bases and J by 2 bases, and 11 bases separated the two germline ends. This CDR3 spans 15 amino acids. The DNA of the CDR3 is TGCGCCAGCAGCCAAGATAGGGCTTTACCCTACGAGCAGTACTTC. Translated, it gives CASSQDRALPYEQYF.

V usage is TRBV5-6 and J usage is TRBJ2-2; D gene uncertain. The CDR3 runs 13 residues. Germline V gene lookup returns CDR1 SGHDT and CDR2 YYEEEE. The V and J ends lost 2 bases and 5 bases respectively, with 7 bases between them. CDR3 DNA: TGTGCCAGCAGCTTTACAGAGACCGGGGAGCTGTTTTTT. Its protein is CASSFTETGELFF. Looking up the rest from reference TRBV5-6 and TRBJ2-2 gives the full variable domain: DAGVTQSPTHLIKTRGQQVTLRCSPKSGHDTVSWYQQALGQGPQFIFQYYEEEERQRGNFPDRFSGHQFPNYSSELNVNALLLGDSALYLCASSFTETGELFFGEGSRLTVL.

This chain uses TRBV5-6 with TRBJ1-1, with D unclear. Per the germline V gene, CDR1 is SGHDT and CDR2 is YYEEEE. The CDR3 spans 11 residues. The V gene lost 7 bases and the J gene lost 6 bases, with 10 bases spanning the gap. The CDR3 protein is CASGIGPEAFF. CDR3 coding DNA: TGTGCCAGCGGGATCGGGCCTGAAGCTTTCTTT.

The chain joins TRBV5-8 to TRBJ2-1, with D unclear. The germline V gene encodes CDR1 SGHTS and CDR2 YDEGEE. Trimming took 5 bases from V and 0 from J, leaving 18 bases between them. This CDR3 spans 17 amino acids. The CDR3 nucleotides are TGTGCCAGCAGTCCCTCCCCCGCCGTAAGCTCCTACAATGAGCAGTTCTTC. Residues: CASSPSPAVSSYNEQFF.

The chain recombines TRBV30 with TRBJ1-4, with D uncertain. Trimming pared 1 base from V and 2 bases from J, leaving 20 bases between. Germline CDR1 GTSNPN, CDR2 SVGIG (reference sequence). The CDR3 extends over 18 amino acids. The CDR3 here is CAWSGALIPPATNEKLFF. The CDR3 nucleotides read TGTGCCTGGAGTGGGGCCCTAATCCCTCCGGCGACTAATGAAAAACTGTTTTTT.

The rearrangement joins TRBV5-4 to TRBJ2-3, with D hard to call. The CDR3 is 11 residues long. The ends were cut back, 10 bases at V and 1 base at J, with 7 bases in the middle. Germline values: CDR1 SGHNT, CDR2 YYREEE (reference sequence). CDR3 coding DNA: TGTGCCTCCACAGGCACAGATACGCAGTATTTT. This translates into CASTGTDTQYF.

This clone came up once. Distinct nucleotide sequences in the sample also encode this CDR3. The chain employs TRBV11-3 and TRBJ1-1; tentative D call: TRBD1 (6 bases). Trimming cost V 3 bases and J 4 bases, with 9 bases left between them. Germline V lookup: CDR1 SGHNT, CDR2 YENEEA. The CDR3 extends over 13 amino acids. Here the CDR3 reads CASSFGGGTEAFF. The CDR3 DNA sequence: TGTGCCAGCAGCTTCGGGGGCGGCACTGAAGCTTTCTTT.

The rearrangement links TRBV30 to TRBJ1-1; D not resolved. The CDR3 is made up of 13 amino acids. V lost 4 bases and J 1 base, leaving 10 bases between the germline ends. The germline CDR1 and CDR2 sequences are GTSNPN and SVGIG (reference sequence). CDR3 loop: CAWTPRANTEAFF. The CDR3 DNA reads TGTGCCTGGACCCCACGGGCGAACACTGAAGCTTTCTTT.

This sequence joins TRBV21-1 and TRBJ2-1; TRBD1, the table's D call, was not compared with the DNA. TRBV21-1 is flagged as a pseudogene. This CDR3 comprises 14 residues. The CDR3: CASSLGQGPNEQFF. The CDR3 bases are TGTGCCAGCAGCCTCGGACAGGGTCCCAATGAGCAGTTCTTC.

This chain joins TRBV19 and TRBJ2-7; TRBD2 matches 8 bases. The CDR3 runs 13 residues. Germline trimming cut 0 bases from V and 6 bases from J; bases unmatched to any gene: 1. The V gene's germline CDR1 is LNHDA and CDR2 SQIVND (reference sequence). CDR3 sequence reads: CASSIDGTSEQYF. CDR3 DNA sequence: TGTGCCAGTAGTATAGACGGGACTAGCGAGCAGTACTTC.

CDR3 residues: CASSFGPTGAEDTQYF. The DNA for the CDR3 is TGTGCCAGCAGCTTTGGGCCGACAGGGGCGGAAGATACGCAGTATTTT. The chain employs TRBV7-9 and TRBJ2-3; the match to TRBD1 covers 8 bases. Germline CDR1 and CDR2: SEHNR and FQNEAQ (reference sequence). This CDR3 region has 16 residues. The junction had 10 bases not matched to a gene; V was cut back by 3 bases and J by 5 bases.

This rearrangement joins TRBV5-1 to TRBJ1-2, with 10 bases that match TRBD1. The CDR3 spans 15 residues. The germline gives CDR1 SGHRS, CDR2 YFSETQ. The ends lost 0 bases at V and 5 bases at J; junction bases unmatched: 4. The CDR3 protein is CASSLGWGQGYGYTF. The CDR3 coding sequence is TGCGCCAGCAGCTTGGGCTGGGGACAGGGGTATGGCTACACCTTC.

On this clone: Other DNA sequences of this sample code for an identical CDR3. The chain is built from TRBV7-9 and TRBJ2-3; 10 bases map to TRBD1. Germline V gene data show CDR1 as SEHNR and CDR2 as FQNEAQ (reference sequence). The CDR3 is 14 residues long. V gave up 5 bases and J gave up 6 bases; unmatched junction bases: 5. CDR3 coding DNA: TGTGCCAGCAGCCCGGGACAGGGGTTGGATACGCAGTATTTT. Protein: CASSPGQGLDTQYF.